This T cell receptor (beta chain) originates from a study of CD8 T cells in ankylosing spondylitis. Study-wide findings and caveats: Previously reported in reactive arthritis synovial fluid and blood were some of the motif variants. Disease-linked clones had a CD8+ phenotype and relatively low frequency in peripheral blood. Disease-linked clones were reportedly significantly enriched in matched ankylosing spondylitis synovial fluid. Among TCR beta sequences, a motif of several highly homologous variants appeared characteristic of ankylosing spondylitis blood.

Library preparation for TCR beta used quantitative 5'-RACE with molecular barcodes. TCRdb itself ran the 5' RACE reads through MiXCR, one entry per CDR3 protein. The profile covers roughly 370,000 distinct CDR3 sequences, with approximately 20% appearing a single time and roughly 16% taken by the ten largest. Concerning this clonotype itself: No antigen is known for it.

There are 14 residues in the CDR3. Germline CDR1 KGHSH, CDR2 LQKENI. Between the trimmed V and J ends, which lost 1 base and 3 bases, there was a span of 10 bases. The TCR was taken from a male donor with ankylosing spondylitis. The chain recombines TRBV18 with TRBJ2-7; unclear D gene. Sequenced: blood, either unsorted or a sorted T cell fraction (not recorded which). CDR3 in DNA: TGTGCCAGCTCACCACGCGACAACATCTACGAGCAGTACTTC. Its protein is CASSPRDNIYEQYF.